The 14 T cell receptor beta chains in this list originate from one sample, sequenced in a study of cytomegalovirus exposure and HLA in healthy donors (dated by TCRdb to about 2017). To prepare the library, the immunoSEQ multiplex PCR assay was applied. For the multiplex PCR, a mixture combining 60 forward primers for TCR Vbeta segments and 13 reverse primers for TCR Jbeta segments was used. TCRdb's version of the immuneACCESS table is confined to in-frame rearrangements and falls short of the full clone set. An unresolved V gene accounts for under half of the shortfall where checked; the remainder is of unknown origin. The sample table records under 110,000 clones; 75% to 85% of these occur just once. Less than 2% of the sample belongs to the ten largest clones. The sequencing input was PBMCs. These receptors all stem from a man aged 50-59 years in good health and CMV-seronegative.

This sequence joins TRBV18 and TRBJ2-1, with D perhaps matching TRBD2 (6 bases). The CDR3 is 16 residues long. Germline V gene lookup returns CDR1 KGHSH and CDR2 LQKENI. The germline V and J ends were trimmed by 1 base and 7 bases, with 17 bases remaining between them. Here the CDR3 reads CASSPRVGGNLNEQFF. CDR3 coding DNA: TGTGCCAGCTCACCACGTGTGGGGGGAAACCTGAATGAGCAGTTCTTC. The variable domain in full, with the rest retrieved from reference TRBV18 and TRBJ2-1, is NAGVMQNPRHLVRRRGQEARLRCSPMKGHSHVYWYRQLPEEGLKFMVYLQKENIIDESGMPKERFSAEFPKEGPSILRIQQVVRGDSAAYFCASSPRVGGNLNEQFFGPGTRLTVL.

This clone has a single count. The chain links TRBV18 to TRBJ1-1, with D unclear. Germline V gene sequence: CDR1 KGHSH, CDR2 LQKENI. V was cut by 3 bases and J by 8 bases, with 13 bases left in between. This CDR3 region has 13 residues. This chain's CDR3 is CASSPGLSEEAFF. CDR3 bases: TGTGCCAGCTCACCGGGTCTGTCGGAGGAAGCTTTCTTT.

The chain links TRBV7-6 to TRBJ1-2; 12 nucleotides align to TRBD1. Looked up from germline, CDR1 is SGHVS and CDR2 is FNYEAQ. Unmatched junction bases numbered 12, after V lost 3 bases and J lost 4 bases. This CDR3 has 18 amino acids. CDR3 in amino acids: CASSLFSPGQGAGYGYTF. CDR3 bases: TGTGCCAGCAGCTTGTTCTCGCCGGGACAGGGGGCCGGCTATGGCTACACCTTC. The variable domain in full, completed from reference TRBV7-6 and TRBJ1-2, reads GAGVSQSPRYKVTKRGQDVALRCDPISGHVSLYWYRQALGQGPEFLTYFNYEAQQDKSGLPNDRFSAERPEGSISTLTIQRTEQRDSAMYRCASSLFSPGQGAGYGYTFGSGTRLTVV.

The chain has TRBV7-9 and TRBJ1-1; D is unclear. Germline V gene lookup returns CDR1 SEHNR and CDR2 FQNEAQ (reference sequence). This CDR3 region has 13 residues. Trimming left V 3 bases short and J 6 bases short, with 11 bases between. The CDR3 spells CASSLTIAAEAFF. The CDR3 region has the DNA TGTGCCAGCAGCTTGACCATAGCGGCTGAAGCTTTCTTT.

The CDR3 DNA reads as TGTGCCAGCGGACCGGGACATGACTATGGCTACACCTTC. This sequence encodes CASGPGHDYGYTF. V is TRBV28 and J is TRBJ1-2, with a possible D match to TRBD1 (6 bases). V lost 8 bases, J lost 3 bases, and 13 bases lay in between. This CDR3 is built from 13 residues. Germline-derived CDR1 and CDR2 are MDHEN and SYDVKM.

V usage is TRBV30 and J usage is TRBJ2-5; D perhaps matches TRBD1 (6 bases). V dropped 4 bases and J dropped 2 bases, with 14 bases sitting between them. This CDR3 spans 14 amino acids. Germline values: CDR1 GTSNPN, CDR2 SVGIG (reference sequence). CDR3 region: CAWNTGRSQETQYF. In DNA form, the CDR3 reads TGTGCCTGGAATACAGGGCGATCTCAAGAGACCCAGTACTTC.

The chain combines TRBV10-1 with TRBJ2-5; 7 nucleotides agree with TRBD1. Trimming removed 2 bases from V and 7 bases from J; junction bases left unmatched: 13. CDR3 length equals 16 residues. CDR1 WNHNN and CDR2 SYGVQD come from the germline V gene (reference sequence). CDR3 coding DNA: TGCGCCAGCAGTGAGGCGAGGGGACAGCCGACAAGGACCCAGTACTTC. Its translation: CASSEARGQPTRTQYF.

J is TRBJ2-7 and V is TRBV6-6, with D hard to call. The CDR3 sequence is 10 residues long. Trimming shortened V by 6 bases and J by 9 bases, and 9 bases separated the two germline ends. Germline loops: CDR1 MNHNY, CDR2 SVGAGI (reference sequence). The chain's CDR3 is CASSSSRQYF. CDR3 nucleotides: TGTGCCAGCAGCTCGTCGAGGCAGTACTTC.

The chain joins TRBV5-6 to TRBJ2-3; D uncertain. The ends were cut back, 3 bases at V and 2 bases at J, with 13 bases in the middle. Germline V gene sequence: CDR1 SGHDT, CDR2 YYEEEE. This CDR3 has 15 residues. This CDR3 reads CASSSLAQLTDTQYF. Here the CDR3 DNA reads TGTGCCAGCAGCTCTTTGGCACAGCTCACAGATACGCAGTATTTT.

This chain links TRBV9 with TRBJ2-2; tentative D call: TRBD2 (6 bases). The V end lost 4 bases, the J end lost 7 bases, and 11 bases lay between the germline ends. CDR3 size: 13 residues. Germline assignment: CDR1 SGDLS and CDR2 YYNGEE. The CDR3 is CASSPGTYGELFF. CDR3 bases: TGTGCCAGCAGCCCCGGGACTTACGGGGAGCTGTTTTTT.

The genes are TRBV5-1 and TRBJ2-2, with TRBD2 matching over 8 bases. CDR1 SGHRS and CDR2 YFSETQ come from the germline V gene. CDR3 length: 16 amino acids. The ends lost 4 bases at V and 4 bases at J; junction bases unmatched: 9. CDR3: CASSLLPGGGTGELFF. The CDR3 bases are TGCGCCAGCAGCCTACTGCCCGGGGGGGGCACCGGGGAGCTGTTTTTT.

This chain joins TRBV2 and TRBJ2-3; perhaps TRBD2 as D (5 bases). CDR1 and CDR2 from the germline V gene are SNHLY and FYNNEI. The V end was cut by 7 bases, the J end by 7 bases, with 18 bases between. This CDR3 comprises 14 residues. The CDR3 DNA is TGTGCCAGCAAAGCGGACTCGCAATACTATACGCAGTATTTT. This gives the protein CASKADSQYYTQYF. Supplemented by reference TRBV2 and TRBJ2-3, the full variable domain reads EPEVTQTPSHQVTQMGQEVILRCVPISNHLYFYWYRQILGQKVEFLVSFYNNEISEKSEIFDDQFSVERPDGSNFTLKIRSTKLEDSAMYFCASKADSQYYTQYFGPGTRLTVL.

This rearrangement joins TRBV10-2 to TRBJ1-1; D gene ambiguous. V lost 6 bases, J lost 0 bases, and 14 bases lay in between. CDR1 and CDR2 (germline): WSHSY, SAAADI. The CDR3 is 15 residues long. This chain's CDR3 is CASRDPGGMNTEAFF. CDR3 nucleotide sequence: TGCGCCAGCAGGGACCCGGGAGGAATGAACACTGAAGCTTTCTTT.

The V and J genes are TRBV18 and TRBJ2-2, with D maybe TRBD1 (5 bases). The germline gives CDR1 KGHSH, CDR2 LQKENI. Trimming took 5 bases from V and 3 from J, leaving 13 bases between them. The CDR3 sequence is 15 residues long. The CDR3 is CASSGDSLYTGELFF. Here the CDR3 DNA reads TGTGCCAGCTCAGGAGACAGTTTATACACCGGGGAGCTGTTTTTT.